The sequence of this T cell receptor (beta chain) was determined in a study of regulatory T cells in long-lasting Graves disease. Looking at the study overall: Disease was considered persistent Graves' disease after over 5 years of antithyroid drugs (with positive TSH receptor antibodies).

Germline assignment: CDR1 MDHEN and CDR2 SYDVKM. Trimming shortened V by 2 bases and J by 3 bases, and 13 bases separated the two germline ends. The CDR3 spans 16 residues. Arm-PCR of CDR3 regions with iRepertoire HTBI primers generated TCR beta libraries. MiXCR was run by TCRdb on the multiplex PCR reads, yielding one entry per CDR3 protein. In the table there are approximately 440,000 distinct CDR3 sequences, 23% of which are singletons. This clonotype came up many times. Documented time point: persistent/refractory GD, antithyroid drugs over 5 years with positive TRAb. Extracted RNA from PBMCs served as the source of the TCR library.

The rearrangement links TRBV28 to TRBJ1-4; the D is unclear. This material consisted of peripheral blood mononuclear cells (PBMCs), taken when the disease was refractory, from a patient treated with antithyroid drugs. The clonotype was recovered from a female donor with Graves disease. The CDR3: CASSLKLQLPNEKLFF. The CDR3 region has the DNA TGTGCCAGCAGTTTAAAGCTACAGCTTCCTAATGAAAAACTGTTTTTT.